Shown below are 11 T cell receptor beta chains from a single sample sequenced in a study of blood T cell repertoires in COVID-19. Only in-frame clones appear in the TCRdb table, and some are missing; sequencing was by immunoSEQ multiplex PCR. The sample lists over 120,000 clones; 80% to 90% were seen once. Specimen: peripheral blood. These receptors originate from a human donor with acute or convalescent COVID-19. The donor label of this sample is uncertain.

This clone was detected a few times. The V gene is TRBV12-5, the J gene TRBJ1-1, with a weak D call TRBD1 (5 bases). The germline gives CDR1 LGHNT, CDR2 FRNRAP. The CDR3 is 14 residues long. Trimming pared 7 bases from V and 6 bases from J, leaving 18 bases between. This CDR3 reads CASVWGEGAPEAFF. CDR3 sequence (DNA): TGTGCTAGTGTTTGGGGGGAAGGGGCCCCTGAAGCTTTCTTT.

The J gene is TRBJ1-2, the V gene TRBV6-5, with TRBD1 as a possible D gene (6 bases). V was cut by 0 bases and J by 4 bases, with 15 bases left in between. CDR1 and CDR2 (germline): MNHEY, SVGAGI. The CDR3 contains 16 residues. This CDR3 is CASSYSAGATSYGYTF. The CDR3 bases are TGTGCCAGCAGTTACTCAGCAGGGGCGACCAGCTATGGCTACACCTTC.

This chain links TRBV5-4 with TRBJ2-3; 11 bases are a match to TRBD2. Germline CDR1 and CDR2: SGHNT and YYREEE (reference sequence). The CDR3 contains 16 residues. With V trimmed by 4 bases and J by 5 bases, 9 bases remained unmatched. DNA of the CDR3: TGTGCCAGCAGCCCGGATAGCGGGAGGGCAGGAGATACGCAGTATTTT. It encodes CASSPDSGRAGDTQYF.

The genes are TRBV10-3 and TRBJ2-6, with 7 bases identical to TRBD1. This CDR3 region has 18 residues. V dropped 4 bases and J dropped 0; count of bases not matched to a gene: 9. Germline V gene data show CDR1 as ENHRY and CDR2 as SYGVKD. The CDR3 DNA follows: TGTGCCATCAGTGGGGACAGACATTTAAGCTCTGGGGCCAACGTCCTGACTTTC. It encodes CAISGDRHLSSGANVLTF.

In its sample, this clone was seen once. The chain couples TRBV28 to TRBJ1-5; 7 nucleotides match TRBD1. The V and J ends lost 4 bases and 3 bases, in that order; junction bases with no gene match: 3. Looked up from germline, CDR1 is MDHEN and CDR2 is SYDVKM. CDR3 size: 14 residues. CDR3 amino acids: CASSWDRPNQPQHF. Here the CDR3 DNA reads TGTGCCAGCAGTTGGGACAGACCCAATCAGCCCCAGCATTTT.

The chain couples TRBV3-1 (or the pseudogene TRBV3-2) to TRBJ2-1, with TRBD2 matching over 10 bases. J lost 6 bases, V lost 6 bases, and 11 bases had no gene match. Germline V lookup: CDR1 LGHDT, CDR2 YNNKEL (reference sequence). There are 16 residues in the CDR3. The CDR3 protein is CASSRPSGRRGNEQFF. CDR3 coding DNA: TGTGCCAGCAGTCGACCTAGCGGGAGACGGGGCAATGAGCAGTTCTTC.

In regard to this clone: Additional DNA sequences in this sample encode the identical CDR3. The chain links TRBV29-1 to TRBJ2-2; maybe TRBD2 (6 bases). The germline V and J ends were trimmed by 6 bases and 2 bases, with 10 bases remaining between them. CDR1 and CDR2 (germline): SQVTM, ANQGSEA. The CDR3 totals 13 residues. Here the CDR3 reads CSVAGTNTGELFF. The DNA for the CDR3 is TGCAGCGTGGCGGGGACTAACACCGGGGAGCTGTTTTTT.

V usage is TRBV28 and J usage is TRBJ1-6, with 8 bases aligning to TRBD1. Germline V CDR1 and CDR2: MDHEN, SYDVKM. With 6 bases clipped from V and 10 bases from J, the junction kept 14 bases outside the gene matches. The CDR3 has 16 amino acids. The DNA of the CDR3 is TGTGCCAGCAGCTCCCCGGCCCCAGGGGGCAAATCACCCCTCCACTTT. Translation gives CASSSPAPGGKSPLHF.

V usage is TRBV6-2 or TRBV6-3 and J usage is TRBJ2-2; 9 nucleotides align to TRBD2. J lost 5 bases, V lost 2 bases, and 6 bases had no gene match. This CDR3 region has 16 residues. The germline CDR1 and CDR2 sequences are MNHEY and SVGEGT. The CDR3 sequence: CASSYRASGTTGELFF. The CDR3 DNA follows: TGTGCCAGCAGTTACCGGGCTAGCGGGACAACCGGGGAGCTGTTTTTT.

The rearrangement uses TRBV30 and TRBJ2-1; tentative D call: TRBD1 (6 bases). The CDR3 loop spans 14 amino acids. The germline CDR1 and CDR2 sequences are GTSNPN and SVGIG (reference sequence). Trimming stripped 3 bases from V and 4 bases from J, with 13 bases between. The CDR3 region has the DNA TGTGCCTGGAGCGGACAGAATTTATACAATGAGCAGTTCTTC. Amino acids: CAWSGQNLYNEQFF.

The chain employs TRBV9 and TRBJ2-7, with 9 bases matching TRBD2. The V and J ends lost 2 bases and 3 bases, in that order; junction bases with no gene match: 0. The CDR3 is made up of 13 amino acids. CDR1 is SGDLS, CDR2 YYNGEE, per germline. As DNA, the CDR3 is TGTGCCAGCAGCGTGACTAGCGGCTACGAGCAGTACTTC. Its protein is CASSVTSGYEQYF.